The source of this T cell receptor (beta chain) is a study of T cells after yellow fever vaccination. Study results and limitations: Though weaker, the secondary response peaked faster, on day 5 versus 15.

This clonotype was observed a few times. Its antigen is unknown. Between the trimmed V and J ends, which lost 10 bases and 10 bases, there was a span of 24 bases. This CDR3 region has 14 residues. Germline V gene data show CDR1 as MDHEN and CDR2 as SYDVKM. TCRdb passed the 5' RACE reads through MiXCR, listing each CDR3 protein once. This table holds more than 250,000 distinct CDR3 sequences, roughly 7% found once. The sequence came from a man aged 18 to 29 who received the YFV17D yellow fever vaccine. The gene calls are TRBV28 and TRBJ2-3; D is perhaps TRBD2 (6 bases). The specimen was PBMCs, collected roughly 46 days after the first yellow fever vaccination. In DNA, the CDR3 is TGTGCCACCGAGAACCGGGAGATTAAGGGTGCGCAGTATTTT. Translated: CATENREIKGAQYF.